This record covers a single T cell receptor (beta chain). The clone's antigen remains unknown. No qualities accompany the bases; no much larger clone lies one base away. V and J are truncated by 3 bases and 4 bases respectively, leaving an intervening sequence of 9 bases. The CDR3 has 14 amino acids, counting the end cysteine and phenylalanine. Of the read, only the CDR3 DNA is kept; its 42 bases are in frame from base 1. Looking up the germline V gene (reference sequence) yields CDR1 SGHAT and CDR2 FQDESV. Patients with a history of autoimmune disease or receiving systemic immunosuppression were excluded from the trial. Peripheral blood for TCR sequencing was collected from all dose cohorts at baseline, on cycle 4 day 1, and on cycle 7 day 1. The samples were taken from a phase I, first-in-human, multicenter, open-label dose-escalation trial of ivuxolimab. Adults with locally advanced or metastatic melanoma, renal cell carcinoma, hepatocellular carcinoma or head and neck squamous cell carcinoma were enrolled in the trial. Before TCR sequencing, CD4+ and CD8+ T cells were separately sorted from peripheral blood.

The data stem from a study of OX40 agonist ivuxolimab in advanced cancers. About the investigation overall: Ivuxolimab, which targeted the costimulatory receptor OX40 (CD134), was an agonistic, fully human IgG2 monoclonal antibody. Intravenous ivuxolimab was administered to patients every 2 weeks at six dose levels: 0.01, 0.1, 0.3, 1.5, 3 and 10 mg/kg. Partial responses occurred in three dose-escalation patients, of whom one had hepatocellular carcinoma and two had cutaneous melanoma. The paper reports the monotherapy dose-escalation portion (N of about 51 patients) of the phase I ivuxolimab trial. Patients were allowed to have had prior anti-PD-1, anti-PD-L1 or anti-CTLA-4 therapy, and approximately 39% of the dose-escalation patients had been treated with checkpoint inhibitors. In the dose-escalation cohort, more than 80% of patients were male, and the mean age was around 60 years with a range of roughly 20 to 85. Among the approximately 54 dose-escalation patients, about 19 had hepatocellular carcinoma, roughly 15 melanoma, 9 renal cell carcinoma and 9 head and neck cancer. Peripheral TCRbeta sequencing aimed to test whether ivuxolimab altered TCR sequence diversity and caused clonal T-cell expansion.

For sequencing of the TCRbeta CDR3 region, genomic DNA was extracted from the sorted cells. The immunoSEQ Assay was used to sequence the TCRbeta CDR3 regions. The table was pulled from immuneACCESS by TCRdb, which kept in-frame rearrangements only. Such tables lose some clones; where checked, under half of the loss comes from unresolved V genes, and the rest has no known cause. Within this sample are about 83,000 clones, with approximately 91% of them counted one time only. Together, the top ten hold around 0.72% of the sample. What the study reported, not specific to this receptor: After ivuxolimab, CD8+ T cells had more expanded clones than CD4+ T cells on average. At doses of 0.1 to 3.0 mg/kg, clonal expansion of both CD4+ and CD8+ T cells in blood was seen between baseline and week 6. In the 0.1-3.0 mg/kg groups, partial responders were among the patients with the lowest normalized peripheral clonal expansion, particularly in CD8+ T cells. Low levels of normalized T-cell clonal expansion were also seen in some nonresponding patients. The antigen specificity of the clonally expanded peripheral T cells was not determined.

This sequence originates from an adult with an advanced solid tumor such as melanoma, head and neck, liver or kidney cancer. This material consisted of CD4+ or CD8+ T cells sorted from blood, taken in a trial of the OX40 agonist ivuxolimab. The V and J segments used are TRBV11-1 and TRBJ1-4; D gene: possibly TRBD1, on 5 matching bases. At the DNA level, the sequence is TGTGCCAGCAGCTTGGGACGGTTTAATGAAAAACTGTTTTTT. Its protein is CASSLGRFNEKLFF.